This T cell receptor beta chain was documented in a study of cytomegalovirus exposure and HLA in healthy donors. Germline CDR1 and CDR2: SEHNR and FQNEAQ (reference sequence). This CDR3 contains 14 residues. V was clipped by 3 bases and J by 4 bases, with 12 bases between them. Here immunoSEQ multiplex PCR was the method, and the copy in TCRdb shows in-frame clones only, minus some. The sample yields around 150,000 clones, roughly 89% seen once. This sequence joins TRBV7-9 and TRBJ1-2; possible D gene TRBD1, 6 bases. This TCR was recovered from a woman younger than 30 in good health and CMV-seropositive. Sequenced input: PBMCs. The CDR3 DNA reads TGTGCCAGCAGCTTGTACAGGGTCGGCTATGGCTACACCTTC. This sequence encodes CASSLYRVGYGYTF. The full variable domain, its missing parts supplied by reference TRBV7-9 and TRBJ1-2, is DTGVSQNPRHKITKRGQNVTFRCDPISEHNRLYWYRQTLGQGPEFLTYFQNEAQLEKSRLLSDRFSAERPKGSFSTLEIQRTEQGDSAMYLCASSLYRVGYGYTFGSGTRLTVV.